This record concerns one T cell receptor beta chain sequence. Antigen specificity is unknown. CFSE-labeled sorted T cells met regulatory or mature dendritic cells for approximately 5 days. The sample originates from a study of regulatory dendritic cells for organ transplantation. Overall study findings and caveats: Resting memory CD8+ T cells held the most alloreactive clonotypes.

Measured with immunoSEQ multiplex PCR; TCRdb has only the in-frame clones, and not every one. This table holds approximately 11,000 clones, roughly 82% found once. The CDR3 loop spans 14 amino acids. The ends lost 3 bases at V and 4 bases at J; junction bases unmatched: 3. Germline loops: CDR1 SGHRS, CDR2 YFSETQ. The chain uses TRBV5-1 and TRBJ2-5; 10 nucleotides agree with TRBD1. The specimen was memory CD4+ T cells from blood cultured with regulatory dendritic cells. The subset is: CD45RO+ memory T cells. This receptor was taken from a human donor in good health. CDR3 residues: CASSSDRGRETQYF. In DNA form, the CDR3 reads TGCGCCAGCAGCTCAGACAGGGGGCGAGAGACCCAGTACTTC. Using reference TRBV5-1 and TRBJ2-5 for the parts outside the CDR3, the full variable domain is KAGVTQTPRYLIKTRGQQVTLSCSPISGHRSVSWYQQTPGQGLQFLFEYFSETQRNKGNFPGRFSGRQFSNSRSEMNVSTLELGDSALYLCASSSDRGRETQYFGPGTRLLVL.